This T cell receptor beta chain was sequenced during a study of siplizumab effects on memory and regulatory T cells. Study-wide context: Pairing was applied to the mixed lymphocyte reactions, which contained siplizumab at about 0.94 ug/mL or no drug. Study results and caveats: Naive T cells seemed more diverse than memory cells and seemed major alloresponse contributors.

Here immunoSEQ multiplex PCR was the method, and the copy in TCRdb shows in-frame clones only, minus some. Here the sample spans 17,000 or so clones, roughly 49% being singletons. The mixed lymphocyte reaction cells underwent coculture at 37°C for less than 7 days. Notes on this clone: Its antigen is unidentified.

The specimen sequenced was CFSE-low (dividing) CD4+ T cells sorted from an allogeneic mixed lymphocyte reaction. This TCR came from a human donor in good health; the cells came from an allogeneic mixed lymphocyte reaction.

CDR3 sequence (DNA): TGTGCCAGCAGCTTAGGGGTGACTAGCCTGGGTTGGGAGACCCAGTACTTC. It encodes CASSLGVTSLGWETQYF. The chain uses TRBV9 and TRBJ2-5; 7 nucleotides line up with TRBD2. This CDR3 comprises 17 residues. CDR1 and CDR2 from the germline V gene are SGDLS and YYNGEE. J was trimmed by 5 bases and V by 4 bases; bases with no gene match: 17. The variable domain in full, with the rest retrieved from reference TRBV9 and TRBJ2-5, is DSGVTQTPKHLITATGQRVTLRCSPRSGDLSVYWYQQSLDQGLQFLIQYYNGEERAKGNILERFSAQQFPDLHSELNLSSLELGDSALYFCASSLGVTSLGWETQYFGPGTRLLVL.